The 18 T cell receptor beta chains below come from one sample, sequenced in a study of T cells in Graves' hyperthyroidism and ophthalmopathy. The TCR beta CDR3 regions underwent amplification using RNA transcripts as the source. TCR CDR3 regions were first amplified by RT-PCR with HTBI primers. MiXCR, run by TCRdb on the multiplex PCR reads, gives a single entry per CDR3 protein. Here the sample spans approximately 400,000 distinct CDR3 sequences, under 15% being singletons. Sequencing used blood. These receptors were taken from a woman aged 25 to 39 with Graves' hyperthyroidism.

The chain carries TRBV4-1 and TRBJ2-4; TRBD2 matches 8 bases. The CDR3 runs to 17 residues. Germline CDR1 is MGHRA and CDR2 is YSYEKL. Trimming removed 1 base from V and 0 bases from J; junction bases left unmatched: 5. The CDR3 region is CASSQGLARGAKNIQYF. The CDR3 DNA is TGCGCCAGCAGCCAAGGACTAGCGAGGGGAGCCAAAAACATTCAGTACTTC.

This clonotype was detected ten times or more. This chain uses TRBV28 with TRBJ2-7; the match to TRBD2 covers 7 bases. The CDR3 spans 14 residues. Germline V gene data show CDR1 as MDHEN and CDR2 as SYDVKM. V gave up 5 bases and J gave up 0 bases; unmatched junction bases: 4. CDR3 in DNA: TGTGCCAGCAGTCCAGCGGGAATCTCCTACGAGCAGTACTTC. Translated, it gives CASSPAGISYEQYF. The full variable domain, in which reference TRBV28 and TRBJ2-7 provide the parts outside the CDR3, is DVKVTQSSRYLVKRTGEKVFLECVQDMDHENMFWYRQDPGLGLRLIYFSYDVKMKEKGDIPEGYSVSREKKERFSLILESASTNQTSMYLCASSPAGISYEQYFGPGTRLTVT.

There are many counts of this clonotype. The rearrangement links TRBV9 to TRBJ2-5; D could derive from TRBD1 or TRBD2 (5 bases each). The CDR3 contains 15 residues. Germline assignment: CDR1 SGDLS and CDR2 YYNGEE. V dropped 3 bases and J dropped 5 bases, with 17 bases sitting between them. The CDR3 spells CASSARDGVSETQYF. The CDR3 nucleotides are TGTGCCAGCAGCGCCCGGGACGGAGTCTCTGAGACCCAGTACTTC.

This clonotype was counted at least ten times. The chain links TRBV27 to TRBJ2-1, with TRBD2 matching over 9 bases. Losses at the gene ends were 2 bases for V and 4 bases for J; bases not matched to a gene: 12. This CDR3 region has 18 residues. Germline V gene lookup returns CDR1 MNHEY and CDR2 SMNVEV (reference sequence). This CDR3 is CASSLLGEAGGRYNEQFF. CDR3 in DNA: TGTGCCAGCAGTTTACTAGGGGAGGCGGGAGGGAGATACAATGAGCAGTTCTTC.

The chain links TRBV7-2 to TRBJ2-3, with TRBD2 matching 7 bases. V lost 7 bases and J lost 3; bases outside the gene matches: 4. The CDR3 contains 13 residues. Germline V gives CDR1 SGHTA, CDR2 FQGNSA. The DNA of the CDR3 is TGTGCCAGCAACCTGGGACTAACAGATACGCAGTATTTT. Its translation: CASNLGLTDTQYF.

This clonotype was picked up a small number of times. CDR3 in amino acids: CASSPPAGTGGKEQYF. CDR3 bases: TGTGCCAGCTCACCACCCGCCGGGACAGGGGGGAAAGAGCAGTACTTC. The genes are TRBV18 and TRBJ2-7, with 11 bases identical to TRBD1. The ends lost 0 bases at V and 7 bases at J; junction bases unmatched: 8. The CDR3 has 16 residues. Per germline, CDR1 KGHSH and CDR2 LQKENI. Full variable domain (missing parts from reference TRBV18 and TRBJ2-7): NAGVMQNPRHLVRRRGQEARLRCSPMKGHSHVYWYRQLPEEGLKFMVYLQKENIIDESGMPKERFSAEFPKEGPSILRIQQVVRGDSAAYFCASSPPAGTGGKEQYFGPGTRLTVT.

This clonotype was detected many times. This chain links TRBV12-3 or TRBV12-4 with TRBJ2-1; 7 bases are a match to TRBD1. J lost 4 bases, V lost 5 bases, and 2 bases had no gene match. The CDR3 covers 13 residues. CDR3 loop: CASSTDRYNEQFF. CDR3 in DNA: TGTGCCAGCAGTACGGACAGGTACAATGAGCAGTTCTTC.

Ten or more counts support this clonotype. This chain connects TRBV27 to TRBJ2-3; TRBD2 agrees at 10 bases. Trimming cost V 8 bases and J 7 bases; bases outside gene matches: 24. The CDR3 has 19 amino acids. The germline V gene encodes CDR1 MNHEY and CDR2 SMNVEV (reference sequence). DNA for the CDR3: TGTGCCAGCTTTCCCACGGGACTAGCGTTGGGTTCCGACGGGCATACGCAGTATTTT. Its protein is CASFPTGLALGSDGHTQYF.

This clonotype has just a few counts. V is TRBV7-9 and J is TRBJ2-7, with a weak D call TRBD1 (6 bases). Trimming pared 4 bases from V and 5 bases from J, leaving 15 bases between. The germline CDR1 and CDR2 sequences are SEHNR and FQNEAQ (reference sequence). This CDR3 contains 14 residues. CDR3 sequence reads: CASSSQQGRNEQYF. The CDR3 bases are TGTGCCAGCAGCTCCCAACAGGGTAGAAACGAGCAGTACTTC.

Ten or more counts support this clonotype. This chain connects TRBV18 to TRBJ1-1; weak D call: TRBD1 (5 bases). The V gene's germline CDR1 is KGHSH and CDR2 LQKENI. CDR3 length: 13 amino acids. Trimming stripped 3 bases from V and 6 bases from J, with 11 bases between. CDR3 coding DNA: TGTGCCAGCTCACCGAGCAGGGAACCTGAAGCTTTCTTT. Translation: CASSPSREPEAFF.

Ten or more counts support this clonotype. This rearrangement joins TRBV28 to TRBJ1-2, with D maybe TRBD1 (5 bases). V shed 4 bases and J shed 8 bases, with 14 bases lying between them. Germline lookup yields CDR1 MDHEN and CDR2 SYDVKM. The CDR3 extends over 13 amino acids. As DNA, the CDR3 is TGTGCCAGCAGTTCCTCAGGGATTCAGGGCTACACCTTC. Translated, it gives CASSSSGIQGYTF.

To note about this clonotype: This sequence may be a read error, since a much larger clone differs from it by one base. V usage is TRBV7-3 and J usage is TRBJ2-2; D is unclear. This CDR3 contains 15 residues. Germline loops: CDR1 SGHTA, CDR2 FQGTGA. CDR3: CAGSRDRLFAGELFF. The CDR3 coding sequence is TGTGCCGGCAGCCGCGATCGCCTATTCGCCGGGGAGCTGTTTTTT. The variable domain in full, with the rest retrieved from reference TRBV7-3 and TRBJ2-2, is GAGVSQTPSNKVTEKGKYVELRCDPISGHTALYWYRQSLGQGPEFLIYFQGTGAADDSGLPNDRFFAVRPEGSVSTLKIQRTERGDSAVYLCAGSRDRLFAGELFFGEGSRLTVL.

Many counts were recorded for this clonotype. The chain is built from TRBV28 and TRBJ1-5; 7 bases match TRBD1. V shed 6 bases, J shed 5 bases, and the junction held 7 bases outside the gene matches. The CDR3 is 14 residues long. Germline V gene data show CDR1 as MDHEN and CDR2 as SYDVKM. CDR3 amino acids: CASSSTQGDQPQHF. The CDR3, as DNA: TGTGCCAGCAGCTCAACTCAGGGGGATCAGCCCCAGCATTTT.

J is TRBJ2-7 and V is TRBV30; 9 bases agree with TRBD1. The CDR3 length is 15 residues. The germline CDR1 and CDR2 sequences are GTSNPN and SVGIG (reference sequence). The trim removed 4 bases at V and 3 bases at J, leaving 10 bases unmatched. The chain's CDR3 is CAWTDDRGSRYEQYF. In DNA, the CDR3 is TGTGCCTGGACCGACGACAGGGGGTCTCGCTACGAGCAGTACTTC.

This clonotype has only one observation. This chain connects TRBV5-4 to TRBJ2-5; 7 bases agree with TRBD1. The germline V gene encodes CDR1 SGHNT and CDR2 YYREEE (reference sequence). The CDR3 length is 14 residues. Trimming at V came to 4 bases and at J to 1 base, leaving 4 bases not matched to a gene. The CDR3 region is CASSRQGIQETQYF. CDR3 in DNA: TGTGCCAGCAGCCGACAGGGAATCCAAGAGACCCAGTACTTC.

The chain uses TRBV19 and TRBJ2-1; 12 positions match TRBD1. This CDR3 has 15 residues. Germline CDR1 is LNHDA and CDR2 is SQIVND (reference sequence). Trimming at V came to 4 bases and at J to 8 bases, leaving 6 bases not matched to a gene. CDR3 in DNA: TGTGCCAGTAGTAGCCGGGACAGGGGGCGGGATGAGCAGTTCTTC. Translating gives CASSSRDRGRDEQFF.

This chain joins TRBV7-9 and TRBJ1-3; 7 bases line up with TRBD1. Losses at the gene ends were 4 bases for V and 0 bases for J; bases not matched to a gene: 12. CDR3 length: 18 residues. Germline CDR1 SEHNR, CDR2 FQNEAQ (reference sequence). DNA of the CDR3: TGTGCCAGCAGCTCCTCCATCAGGGGACAGAGCTCTGGAAACACCATATATTTT. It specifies CASSSSIRGQSSGNTIYF.

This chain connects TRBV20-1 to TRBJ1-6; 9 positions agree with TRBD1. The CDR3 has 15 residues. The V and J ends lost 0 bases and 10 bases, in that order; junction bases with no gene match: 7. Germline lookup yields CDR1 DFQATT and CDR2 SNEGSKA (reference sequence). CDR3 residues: CSARDPGQGESPLHF. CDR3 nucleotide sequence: TGCAGTGCTAGAGATCCGGGACAGGGTGAATCACCCCTCCACTTT.